The rows below give T cell receptor beta chains drawn from one sample of a study of T cells in Graves' hyperthyroidism and ophthalmopathy. TCRdb reprocessed the multiplex PCR reads with MiXCR, giving one entry per CDR3 protein. In the table there are 250,000 to 300,000 distinct CDR3 sequences, just over 14% of which are singletons. The sequencing sample was made of blood. The receptors stem from a woman between 40 and 50 years old with Graves' hyperthyroidism that later progressed to Graves' ophthalmopathy. Both conserved end residues are trimmed from each CDR3. Clone size is not always given. Where it is, it says once, few, many or a class for expanded clones.

V gene	J gene	clone size	CDR3 protein
TRBV20-1	TRBJ2-3	many	SARVKQTDTQY
TRBV3-1	TRBJ2-3	many	ASSDAGIYGDTQY
TRBV13	TRBJ2-5	many	ASSLGRYLAAHQETQY
TRBV12-3/TRBV12-4	TRBJ1-4	many	ASSRDSYNEKLF
TRBV3-1	TRBJ1-1	many	ASSPRLPENTEAF
TRBV28	TRBJ1-1	many	ASSFFSARGGLANTEAF
TRBV19	TRBJ2-1	many	ASRSGGLARYNEQF
TRBV6-2/TRBV6-3	TRBJ2-2	many	ASSSAPYTGELF
TRBV7-3	TRBJ2-3	many	ASSLDRTSTDTQY
TRBV18	TRBJ2-6	many	ASSPPSGANVLT
TRBV27	TRBJ2-7	many	ASSLSAGYEQY
TRBV19	TRBJ1-4	few	ASSILGQRNEKLF
TRBV10-3	TRBJ2-7	many	AISGDGYEQY
TRBV5-1	TRBJ1-1	NA	ASSLGEYGGNTEAF
TRBV27	TRBJ1-5	many	TSRKEDQPQH
TRBV29-1	TRBJ2-5	many	SVGVWGRETQY
TRBV20-1	TRBJ2-3	few	SAREGSGSLNTQY
TRBV4-1	TRBJ2-2	NA	ASSQDARTQNTGELF
TRBV19	TRBJ2-1	NA	ASSMAGYNEQF
TRBV18	TRBJ2-3	many	ASSPPSGITDTQY
TRBV7-6	TRBJ1-6	NA	ASSLDSGPLNSPLH
TRBV6-5	TRBJ2-7	many	ASSYSTTSGRQY
TRBV5-1	TRBJ2-1	many	ASSFLTSGTYNEQF
TRBV18	TRBJ2-1	many	ASSQAGGPNEQF
TRBV29-1	TRBJ2-1	many	SLIQVNEQF
TRBV5-6	TRBJ1-2	NA	ASSPGDSPYGYT
TRBV9	TRBJ2-6	few	ASSMWTGALSGANVLT
TRBV2	TRBJ2-1	NA	ASSEREGRRGQF
TRBV28	TRBJ2-5	NA	ASSTPASGPRETQY
TRBV20-1	TRBJ2-5	many	SVVAETQY
TRBV4-2	TRBJ1-2	NA	ASSQGQILLGYGYT
TRBV19	TRBJ2-1	NA	ASSSHFREPQFYNEQF
TRBV12-3/TRBV12-4	TRBJ2-5	NA	ASSLGLGPSTRAQY
TRBV5-1	TRBJ2-7	many	ASSLALGSYEQY
TRBV6-1	TRBJ2-7	many	ASTSSLRGRNEQY
TRBV7-9	TRBJ1-1	many	ASSTYRGGAEAF
TRBV4-1	TRBJ2-7	NA	ASSQAAPDREPHEQY
TRBV6-2/TRBV6-3	TRBJ2-1	few	ASSYSGKYNEQF
TRBV7-9	TRBJ2-7	many	ASSPSGGYEQY